This T cell receptor (beta chain) was captured by sequencing in a study of vaccination and CD4 T cells after COVID-19. Study-level points and caveats: Convalescent patients showed a median 86.3% of reactive clones that were seen only post-vaccination. The analysis of convalescent patients involved relatively few individuals and lacked early post-infection timepoints.

The CDR3 length is 16 residues. The germline CDR1 and CDR2 sequences are KGHSH and LQKENI. Comment on this clonotype: Antigen unknown. One end of the junction is discordant with germline, which a read error may explain.

Treatment given: roughly 10-day PBMC culture with coronavirus spike peptide pools or control peptides (ViraFEST assay). ViraFEST stimulated the growth of antigen-specific T cells using peptide pools and subsequently profiled their TCRs by sequencing. An Oncomine TCR Beta short-read assay was used to sequence the DNA from cultured CD4+ T cells. Genomic DNA was drawn out of CD4+ T cells grown in culture. TCRdb passed the PCR reads through MiXCR, listing each CDR3 protein once. The data contain over 15,000 distinct CDR3 sequences, 51% of them singletons. The chain is built from TRBV18 and TRBJ2-3, with 7 bases lining up with TRBD1. The sample consisted of CD4+ T cells from blood, cultured in vitro, taken before SARS-CoV-2 vaccination. The TCR comes from a human donor who had recovered from COVID-19. This chain's CDR3 is CASSLTGAGSTDAQYF. The CDR3 DNA reads as TGTGCCAGCTCACTAACAGGGGCGGGTAGCACAGATGCGCAGTATTTT.